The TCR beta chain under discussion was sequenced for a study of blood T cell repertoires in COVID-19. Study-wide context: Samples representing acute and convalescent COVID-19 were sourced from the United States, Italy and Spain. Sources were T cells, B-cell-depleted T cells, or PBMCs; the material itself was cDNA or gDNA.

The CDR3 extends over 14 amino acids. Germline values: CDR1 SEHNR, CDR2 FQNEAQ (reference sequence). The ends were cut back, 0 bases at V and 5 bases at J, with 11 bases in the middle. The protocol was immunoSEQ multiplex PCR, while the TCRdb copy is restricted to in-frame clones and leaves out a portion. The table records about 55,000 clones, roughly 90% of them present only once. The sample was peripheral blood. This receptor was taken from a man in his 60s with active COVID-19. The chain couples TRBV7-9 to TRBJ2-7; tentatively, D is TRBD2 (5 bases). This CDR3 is CASSLAGEPDEQYF. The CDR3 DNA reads TGTGCCAGCAGCTTAGCGGGAGAACCCGACGAGCAGTACTTC.